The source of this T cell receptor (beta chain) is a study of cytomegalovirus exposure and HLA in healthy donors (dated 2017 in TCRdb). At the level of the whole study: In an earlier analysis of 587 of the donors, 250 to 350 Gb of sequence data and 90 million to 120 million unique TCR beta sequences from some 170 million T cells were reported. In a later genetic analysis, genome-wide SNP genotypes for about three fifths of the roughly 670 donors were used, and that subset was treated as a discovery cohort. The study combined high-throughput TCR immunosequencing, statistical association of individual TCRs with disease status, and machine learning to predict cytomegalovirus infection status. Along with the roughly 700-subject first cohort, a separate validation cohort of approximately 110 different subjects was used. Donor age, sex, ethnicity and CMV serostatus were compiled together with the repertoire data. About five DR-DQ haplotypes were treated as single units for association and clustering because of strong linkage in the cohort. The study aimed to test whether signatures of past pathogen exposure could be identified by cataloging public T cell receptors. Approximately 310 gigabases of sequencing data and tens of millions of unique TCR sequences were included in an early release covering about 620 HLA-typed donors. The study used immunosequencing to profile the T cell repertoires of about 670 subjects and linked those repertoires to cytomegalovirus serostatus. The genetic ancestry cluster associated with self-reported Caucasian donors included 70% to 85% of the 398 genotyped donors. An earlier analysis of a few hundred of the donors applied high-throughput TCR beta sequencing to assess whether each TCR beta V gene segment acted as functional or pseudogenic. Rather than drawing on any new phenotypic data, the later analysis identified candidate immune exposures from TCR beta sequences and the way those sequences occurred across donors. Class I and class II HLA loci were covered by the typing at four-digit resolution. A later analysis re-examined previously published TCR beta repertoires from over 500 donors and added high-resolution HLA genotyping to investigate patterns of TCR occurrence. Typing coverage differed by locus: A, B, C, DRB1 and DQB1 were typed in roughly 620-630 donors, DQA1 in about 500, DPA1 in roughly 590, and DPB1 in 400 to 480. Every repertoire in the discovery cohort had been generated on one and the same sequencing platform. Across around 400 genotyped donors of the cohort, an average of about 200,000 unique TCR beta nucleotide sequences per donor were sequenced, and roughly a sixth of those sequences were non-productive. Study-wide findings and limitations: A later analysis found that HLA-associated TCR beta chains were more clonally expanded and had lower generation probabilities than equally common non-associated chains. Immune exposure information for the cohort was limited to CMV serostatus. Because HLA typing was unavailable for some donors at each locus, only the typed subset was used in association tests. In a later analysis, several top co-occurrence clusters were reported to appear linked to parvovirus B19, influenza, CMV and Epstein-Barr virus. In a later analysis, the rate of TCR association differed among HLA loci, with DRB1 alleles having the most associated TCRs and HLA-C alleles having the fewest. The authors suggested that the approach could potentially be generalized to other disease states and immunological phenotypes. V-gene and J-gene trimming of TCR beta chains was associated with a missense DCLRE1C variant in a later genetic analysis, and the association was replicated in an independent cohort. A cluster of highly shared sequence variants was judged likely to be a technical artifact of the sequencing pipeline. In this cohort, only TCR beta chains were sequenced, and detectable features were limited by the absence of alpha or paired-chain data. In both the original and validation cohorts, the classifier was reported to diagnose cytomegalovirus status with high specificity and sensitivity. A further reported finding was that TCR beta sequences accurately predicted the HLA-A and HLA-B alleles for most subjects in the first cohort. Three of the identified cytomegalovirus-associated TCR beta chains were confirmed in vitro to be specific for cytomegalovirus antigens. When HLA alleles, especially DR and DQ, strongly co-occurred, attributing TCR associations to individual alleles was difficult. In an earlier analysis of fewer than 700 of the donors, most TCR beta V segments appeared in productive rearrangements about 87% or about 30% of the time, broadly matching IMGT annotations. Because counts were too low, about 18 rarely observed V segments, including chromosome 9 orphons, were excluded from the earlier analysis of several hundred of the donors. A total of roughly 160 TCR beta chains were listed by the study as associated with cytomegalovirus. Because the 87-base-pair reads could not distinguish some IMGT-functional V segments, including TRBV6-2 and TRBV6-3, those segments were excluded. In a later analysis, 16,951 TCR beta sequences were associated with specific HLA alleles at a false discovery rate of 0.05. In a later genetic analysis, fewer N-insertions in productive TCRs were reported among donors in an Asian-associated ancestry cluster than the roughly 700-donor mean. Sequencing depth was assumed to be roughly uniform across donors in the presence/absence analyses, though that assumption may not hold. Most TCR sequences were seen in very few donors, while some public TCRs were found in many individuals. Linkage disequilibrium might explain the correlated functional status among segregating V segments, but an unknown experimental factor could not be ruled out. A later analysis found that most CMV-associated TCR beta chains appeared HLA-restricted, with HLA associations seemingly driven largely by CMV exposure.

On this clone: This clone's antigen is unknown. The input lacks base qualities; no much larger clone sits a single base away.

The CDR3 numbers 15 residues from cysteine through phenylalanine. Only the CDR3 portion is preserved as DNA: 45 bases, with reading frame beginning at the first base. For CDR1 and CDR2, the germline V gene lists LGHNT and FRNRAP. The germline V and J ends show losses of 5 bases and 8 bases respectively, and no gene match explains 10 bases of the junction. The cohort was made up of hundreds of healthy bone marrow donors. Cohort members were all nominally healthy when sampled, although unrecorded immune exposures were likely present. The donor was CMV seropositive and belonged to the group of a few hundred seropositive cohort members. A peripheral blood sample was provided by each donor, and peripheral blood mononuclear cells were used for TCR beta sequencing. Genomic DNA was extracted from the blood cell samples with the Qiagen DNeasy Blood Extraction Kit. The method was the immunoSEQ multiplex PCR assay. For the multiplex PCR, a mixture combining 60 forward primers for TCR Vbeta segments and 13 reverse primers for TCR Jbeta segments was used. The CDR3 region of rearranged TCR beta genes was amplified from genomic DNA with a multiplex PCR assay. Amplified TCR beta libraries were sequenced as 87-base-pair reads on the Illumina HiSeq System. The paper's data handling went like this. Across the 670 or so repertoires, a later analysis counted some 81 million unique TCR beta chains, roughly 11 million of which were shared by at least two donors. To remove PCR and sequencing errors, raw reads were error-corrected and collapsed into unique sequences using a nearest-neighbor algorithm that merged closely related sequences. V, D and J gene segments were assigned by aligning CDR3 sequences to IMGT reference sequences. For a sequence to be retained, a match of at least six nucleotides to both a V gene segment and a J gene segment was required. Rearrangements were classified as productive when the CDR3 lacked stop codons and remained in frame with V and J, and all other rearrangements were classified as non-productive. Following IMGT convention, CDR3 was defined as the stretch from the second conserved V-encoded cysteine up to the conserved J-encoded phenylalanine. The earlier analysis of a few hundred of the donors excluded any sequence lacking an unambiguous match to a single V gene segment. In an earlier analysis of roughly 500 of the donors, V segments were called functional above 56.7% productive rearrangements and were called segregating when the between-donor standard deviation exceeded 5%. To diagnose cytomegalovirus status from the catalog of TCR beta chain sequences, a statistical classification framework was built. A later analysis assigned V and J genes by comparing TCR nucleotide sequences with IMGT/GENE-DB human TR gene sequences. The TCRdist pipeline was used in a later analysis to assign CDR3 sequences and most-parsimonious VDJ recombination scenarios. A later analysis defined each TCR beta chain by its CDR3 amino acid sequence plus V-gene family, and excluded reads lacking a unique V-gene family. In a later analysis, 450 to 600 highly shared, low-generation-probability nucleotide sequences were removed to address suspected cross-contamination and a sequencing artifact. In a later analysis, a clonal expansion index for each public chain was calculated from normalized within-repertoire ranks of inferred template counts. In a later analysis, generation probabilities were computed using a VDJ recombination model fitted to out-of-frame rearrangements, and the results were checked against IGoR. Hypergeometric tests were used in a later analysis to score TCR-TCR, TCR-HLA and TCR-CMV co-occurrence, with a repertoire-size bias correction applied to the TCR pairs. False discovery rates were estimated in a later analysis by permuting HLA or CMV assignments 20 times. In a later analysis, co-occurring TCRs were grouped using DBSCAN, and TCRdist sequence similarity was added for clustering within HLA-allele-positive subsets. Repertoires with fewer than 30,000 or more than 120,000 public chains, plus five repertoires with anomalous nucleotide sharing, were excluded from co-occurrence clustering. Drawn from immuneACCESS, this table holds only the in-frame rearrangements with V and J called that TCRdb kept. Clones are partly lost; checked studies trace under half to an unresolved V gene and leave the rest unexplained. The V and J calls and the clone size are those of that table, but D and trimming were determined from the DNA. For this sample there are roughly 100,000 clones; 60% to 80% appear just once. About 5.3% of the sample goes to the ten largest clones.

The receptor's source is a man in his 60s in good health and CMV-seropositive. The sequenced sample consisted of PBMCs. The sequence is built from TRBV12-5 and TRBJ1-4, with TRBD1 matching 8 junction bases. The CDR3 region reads CASGPQGARGEKLFF. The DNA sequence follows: TGTGCTAGTGGTCCCCAGGGGGCGCGAGGGGAAAAACTGTTTTTT.